The entry below describes one T cell receptor (beta chain). This clone was picked up one time. Its antigen is currently not known. Per-base quality was not reported, and no clone a single base away is much larger than it. Whole blood was collected in K2EDTA tubes by collaborating institutions according to the institutions' own protocols. For TCRbeta analysis, collaborators shipped samples in one of three forms: frozen whole blood, isolated PBMCs, or DNA extracted from either of those sample types. Via the germline V gene (reference sequence), CDR1 is LNHDA and CDR2 SQIVND. The CDR3 measures 15 amino acids from cysteine to phenylalanine. Just CDR3 DNA is preserved here, 45 bases in frame from base 1. Ends trimmed: V by 7 bases, J by 7 bases; bases unmatched to a gene: 9. The data were obtained in a study of blood T cell repertoires in COVID-19 (dated by TCRdb to the early 2020s). In terms of the full investigation: The collaborator samples originated in the United States, Italy and Spain and spanned the acute and convalescent phases of COVID-19. A freely available public database, intended as a resource for researchers studying the immune response to SARS-CoV-2, is where the repertoires were released. Samples were obtained from the ongoing ImmuneRACE study (first 160 participants) and from some 1,300 subjects provided by 6 global collaborators. A de-identified subject ID, COVID-19 status, age in years and sex were almost always included in the sample metadata. The dataset comprised deeply sampled blood TCRbeta repertoires from subjects exposed to, actively infected with, or recovered from COVID-19. Where available, HLA class I and class II types were obtained from metadata supplied by the sample provider rather than from assay-based typing. The prospective study material was composed of cDNA or gDNA derived from T cells, B-cell-depleted T cells, or PBMCs.

TCRbeta CDR3 regions were amplified from genomic DNA by means of the immunoSEQ Assay, a bias-controlled multiplex PCR. Under the source paper's analysis protocol: The number of nucleated cells in each sample was estimated from the amplification of reference gene primers within the assay. Sequence reads were collapsed and filtered to measure the absolute abundance of every unique TCRbeta CDR3 rearrangement. For each sample, productive Simpson clonality was calculated as the square root of Simpson's diversity index over productive rearrangements. TCRdb provides this immuneACCESS table in a form limited to in-frame rearrangements. Some clones are lacking; in checked studies, under half of them reflect an unresolved V gene, and why the rest are absent is not known. The D gene and trimming were derived from the DNA, and the V and J assignments and clone size from that table. For this sample the table gives over 110,000 clones, of which approximately 86% were detected only once. The ten most abundant clones make up 1.8% of the sample.

Summary of the overall study and its limitations: The quantity of clinical and demographic metadata differed by source and by participant and was supplied without curation.

What was sequenced was peripheral blood. This TCR derives from a man between 65 and 79 years old with acute or convalescent COVID-19. Here the chain combines TRBV19 and TRBJ1-6; TRBD1 fits 8 bases in the junction. The CDR3 sequence is CASNPRRQGNSPLHF. The DNA sequence is as follows: TGTGCCAGTAATCCAAGGAGACAGGGGAATTCACCCCTCCACTTT.